One and the same sample provided the 4 T cell receptor beta chains below, sequenced in a study of blood T cell repertoires in COVID-19. Assay used: immunoSEQ multiplex PCR; TCRdb lists only in-frame clones, some missing. In the table there are 50,000 to 60,000 clones, 88% of which are singletons. Sequencing input: peripheral blood. The receptors shown here come from a man in his sixties with active COVID-19.

The V gene is TRBV2, the J gene TRBJ1-5, with a possible D match to TRBD1 (6 bases). CDR3 length equals 14 residues. The V gene's germline CDR1 is SNHLY and CDR2 FYNNEI. The germline V and J ends were trimmed by 4 bases and 0 bases, with 7 bases remaining between them. The CDR3 DNA sequence: TGTGCCAGCAGTGTACAGGGTAGCAATCAGCCCCAGCATTTT. Protein: CASSVQGSNQPQHF.

This sequence joins TRBV19 and TRBJ1-1; possible D gene TRBD1, 6 bases. Germline V gene data show CDR1 as LNHDA and CDR2 as SQIVND (reference sequence). V was clipped by 3 bases and J by 2 bases, with 16 bases between them. The CDR3 runs to 16 residues. The CDR3 bases are TGTGCCAGTAGTATGGCCTTTAGACAGGCTAACACTGAAGCTTTCTTT. Translated, it gives CASSMAFRQANTEAFF.

The V gene is TRBV7-9, the J gene TRBJ2-5; no reliable D call. Germline-derived CDR1 and CDR2 are SEHNR and FQNEAQ (reference sequence). The CDR3 has 13 residues. Trimming stripped 3 bases from V and 3 bases from J, with 8 bases between. The CDR3 nucleotides read TGTGCCAGCAGCTTTCTACGGGAAGAGACCCAGTACTTC. Amino acids: CASSFLREETQYF.

The V gene is TRBV6-6, the J gene TRBJ2-7; 8 bases match TRBD2. Losses at the gene ends were 7 bases for V and 0 bases for J; bases not matched to a gene: 8. This CDR3 contains 15 residues. The germline CDR1 and CDR2 sequences are MNHNY and SVGAGI (reference sequence). The CDR3 nucleotides are TGTGCCAGCATCCGAGGAGCGGGGGACTCCTACGAGCAGTACTTC. As protein: CASIRGAGDSYEQYF.